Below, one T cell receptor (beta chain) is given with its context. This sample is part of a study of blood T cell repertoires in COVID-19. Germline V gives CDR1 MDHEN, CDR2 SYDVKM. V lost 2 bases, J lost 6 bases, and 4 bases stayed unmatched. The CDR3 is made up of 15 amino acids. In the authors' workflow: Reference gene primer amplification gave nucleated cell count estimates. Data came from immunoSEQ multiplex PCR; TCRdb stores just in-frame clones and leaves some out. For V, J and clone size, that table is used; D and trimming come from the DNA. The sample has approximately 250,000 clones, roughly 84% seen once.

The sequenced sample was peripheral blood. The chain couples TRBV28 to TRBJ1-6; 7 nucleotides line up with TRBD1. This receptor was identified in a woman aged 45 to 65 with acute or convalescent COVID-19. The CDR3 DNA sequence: TGTGCCAGCAGTTTAGCCTGGGACAGTAATTCACCCCTCCACTTT. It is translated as CASSLAWDSNSPLHF.